This T cell receptor (beta chain) stems from a study of blood T cell repertoires in COVID-19. Study summary: Whether acute or convalescent, the COVID-19 samples came from the United States, Italy and Spain.

In the original analysis: Reference gene primer amplification yielded estimated nucleated cell counts. Clones were read by immunoSEQ multiplex PCR, and TCRdb kept only the in-frame ones, dropping some. The D gene and trimming were derived from the DNA, and the V and J assignments and clone size from that table. The sample lists 100,000 to 150,000 clones, roughly 90% occurring once. This CDR3 comprises 14 residues. Germline CDR1 LGHDT, CDR2 YNNKEL (reference sequence). Trimming at V came to 4 bases and at J to 5 bases, leaving 0 bases not matched to a gene. This rearrangement joins TRBV3-1 (or the pseudogene TRBV3-2) to TRBJ2-1; 12 nucleotides line up with TRBD2. This TCR came from a man aged 50 to 60 with acute or convalescent COVID-19. Sequencing input: peripheral blood. CDR3 amino acids: CASSRLAGDNEQFF. The DNA for the CDR3 is TGTGCCAGCAGCCGACTAGCGGGGGACAATGAGCAGTTCTTC.